This T cell receptor (beta chain) was captured in a study of shared clonotypes between healthy human individuals. In regard to this clone: The antigen is undetermined.

Study findings and constraints: Researchers found naive subsets generally carried larger estimated richness than memory subsets. Non-shared clonotypes displayed generation probabilities falling below those of clonotypes present in all four donors.

CDR3 length: 15 amino acids. CDR1 MNHEY and CDR2 SVGAGI come from the germline V gene. Trimming pared 5 bases from V and 0 bases from J, leaving 8 bases between. Method: immunoSEQ multiplex PCR; TCRdb's copy keeps in-frame clones and lacks some. Here the sample spans roughly 2.5 million clones, roughly nine tenths being singletons. V gene TRBV6-5 combines with J gene TRBJ2-6; the D gene is possibly TRBD1 (5 bases). Material for sequencing was naive CD4+ T cells sorted from blood. Subset reported: CD45RA+ positively selected. The receptor was isolated from a man between 18 and 35 years old in good health. Here the CDR3 DNA reads TGTGCCAGCAGTCGGACACCCTCTGGGGCCAACGTCCTGACTTTC. It encodes CASSRTPSGANVLTF.